This T cell receptor (beta chain) comes out of a study of beta chain features in type 1 diabetes. Sequencing targeted expressed TCRB transcripts, as all isolated RNA had been reverse transcribed. Profiling relied on immunoSEQ multiplex PCR, and the TCRdb table lists in-frame clones only, not all of them. In the table there are around 21,000 clones, around 50% of which are singletons. The CDR3 runs 13 residues. In germline, CDR1 is MNHEY, CDR2 SVGAGI. V gave up 4 bases and J gave up 5 bases, with 11 bases separating them. Sequenced input: stem cell memory CD4+ T cells from blood. The sequence was collected from a man between 18 and 35 years old in good health. The chain carries TRBV6-5 and TRBJ2-5; the D gene is possibly TRBD1 (6 bases). This chain's CDR3 is CASSWPGDETQYF. DNA for the CDR3: TGTGCCAGCAGTTGGCCAGGGGATGAGACCCAGTACTTC.